This TCR beta chain originates from a study of metastatic and nonmetastatic thyroid tumors. Study at large: From malignant and benign thyroid patients, repertoires in blood and in tumor or nodule tissue were compared.

Germline values: CDR1 MGHRA, CDR2 YSYEKL. The V gene lost 1 base and the J gene lost 4 bases, with 13 bases spanning the gap. This CDR3 has 15 residues. Broader study findings: Compared with benign nodules, malignant thyroid tumors were reported to have significantly higher TCR beta diversity in both blood and tumor.

How the authors handled the data: The study built a papillary thyroid cancer distant-metastasis classifier from CDR3 differences across clinicopathological groups. TCRdb re-analyzed the PCR reads using MiXCR. The V and J calls follow TCRdb's processing rather than the paper's. The sample lists 26,000 or so clones; about 16% were seen once. Patients were all untreated before their thyroid surgery. This clone was seen repeatedly, ten times or more. Antigen unknown. This receptor was taken from a male donor with papillary thyroid cancer or a benign thyroid nodule (not recorded which). Some clones in this sample may be carry-over from other donors' samples. The rearrangement joins TRBV4-1 to TRBJ1-2; D perhaps matches TRBD1 (5 bases). Material: blood. The CDR3 DNA follows: TGCGCCAGCAGCCAAGGCGAGACAGTTACCTATGGCTACACCTTC. Translated: CASSQGETVTYGYTF.